What follows are 2 T cell receptor beta chains derived from one specimen sequenced in a study of CD8 T cells in ankylosing spondylitis. Study outcomes and limitations: A motif in TCR beta, a set of several highly homologous variants, appeared characteristic of ankylosing spondylitis blood.

These receptors have no known antigen. MiXCR was run by TCRdb on the 5' RACE reads, yielding one entry per CDR3 protein. In the table there are roughly 300,000 distinct CDR3 sequences, approximately 8% of which are singletons. The sequenced material came from blood, either unsorted or a sorted T cell fraction (not recorded which). The receptors here all came from a male donor with ankylosing spondylitis.

This clonotype was counted ten times or more. The chain is built from TRBV29-1 and TRBJ1-1; 7 nucleotides align to TRBD1. Germline CDR1 SQVTM, CDR2 ANQGSEA. The CDR3 is 12 residues long. J was trimmed by 6 bases and V by 6 bases; bases with no gene match: 7. The CDR3 region is CSVKQGWAEAFF. The CDR3 DNA is TGCAGCGTCAAACAGGGGTGGGCTGAAGCTTTCTTT.

The chain joins TRBV2 to TRBJ1-1; a possible D gene is TRBD1 (5 bases). CDR3 size: 14 residues. The V and J ends lost 3 bases and 4 bases respectively, with 12 bases between them. Germline values: CDR1 SNHLY, CDR2 FYNNEI. CDR3 in DNA: TGTGCCAGCAGTGACAGGGTGATCGGCACTGAAGCTTTCTTT. Its protein product is CASSDRVIGTEAFF.